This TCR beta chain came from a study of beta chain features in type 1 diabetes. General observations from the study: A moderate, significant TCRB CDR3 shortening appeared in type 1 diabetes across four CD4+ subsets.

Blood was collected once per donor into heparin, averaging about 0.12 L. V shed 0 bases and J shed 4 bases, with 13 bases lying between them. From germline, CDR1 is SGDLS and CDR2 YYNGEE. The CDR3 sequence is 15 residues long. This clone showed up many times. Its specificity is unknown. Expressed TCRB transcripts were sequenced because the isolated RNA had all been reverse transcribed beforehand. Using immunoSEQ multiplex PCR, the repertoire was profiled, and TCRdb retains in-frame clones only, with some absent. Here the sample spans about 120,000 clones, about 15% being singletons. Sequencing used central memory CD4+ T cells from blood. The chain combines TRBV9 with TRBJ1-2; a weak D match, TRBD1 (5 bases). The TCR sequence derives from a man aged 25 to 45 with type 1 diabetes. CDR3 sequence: CASSVEEGRVYGYTF. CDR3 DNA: TGTGCCAGCAGCGTAGAGGAAGGCAGGGTCTATGGCTACACCTTC.